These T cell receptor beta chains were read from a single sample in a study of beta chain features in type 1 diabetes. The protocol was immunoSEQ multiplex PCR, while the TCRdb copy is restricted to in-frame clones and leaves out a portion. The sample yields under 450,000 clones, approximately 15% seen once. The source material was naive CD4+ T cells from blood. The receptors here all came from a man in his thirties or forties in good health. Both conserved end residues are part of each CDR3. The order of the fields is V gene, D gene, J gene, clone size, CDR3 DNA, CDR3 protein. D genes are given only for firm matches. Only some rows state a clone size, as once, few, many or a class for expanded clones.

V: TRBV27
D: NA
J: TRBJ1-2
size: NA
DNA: TGTGCCAGCAGTTTATCGCGTGGACACACTGGCTACACCTTC
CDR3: CASSLSRGHTGYTF

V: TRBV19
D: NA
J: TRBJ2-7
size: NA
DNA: TGTGCCAGTAGTAGCCCTGGCCATCCCTACGAGCAGTACTTC
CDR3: CASSSPGHPYEQYF

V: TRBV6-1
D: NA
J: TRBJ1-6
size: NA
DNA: TGTGCCAGCAGTGAAGGGGTAAATTCACCCCTCCACTTT
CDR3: CASSEGVNSPLHF

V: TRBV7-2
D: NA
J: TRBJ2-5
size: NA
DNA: TGTGCCAGCAGCTCAGTAGGGTCAGCGGAAGAGACCCAGTACTTC
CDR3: CASSSVGSAEETQYF

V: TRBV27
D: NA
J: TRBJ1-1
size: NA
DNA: TGTGCCAGCAGTTTATCGGGGGGGATGAACACTGAAGCTTTCTTT
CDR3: CASSLSGGMNTEAFF

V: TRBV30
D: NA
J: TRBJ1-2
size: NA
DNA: TGTGCCTGGAGCCTACAGAGGTATGGGAGTGGCTACACCTTC
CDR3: CAWSLQRYGSGYTF

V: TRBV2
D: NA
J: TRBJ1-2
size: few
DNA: TGTGCCAGCGCCAGTACAGGGAGGAATGGCTACACCTTC
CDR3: CASASTGRNGYTF

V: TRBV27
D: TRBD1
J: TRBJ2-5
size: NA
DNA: TGTGCCAGCAGACCGACGGACAGGGCGGAGACCCAGTACTTC
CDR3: CASRPTDRAETQYF

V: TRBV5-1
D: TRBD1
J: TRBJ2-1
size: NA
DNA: TGCGCCAGCAGCTCCTCAGGACAGGGTATGAATGAGCAGTTCTTC
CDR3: CASSSSGQGMNEQFF

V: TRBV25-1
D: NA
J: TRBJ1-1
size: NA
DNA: TGTGCCAGCAGGGGGGAACTGAACACTGAAGCTTTCTTT
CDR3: CASRGELNTEAFF

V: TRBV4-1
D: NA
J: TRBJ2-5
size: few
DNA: TGCGCCAGCAGCCAAGATGGAACAGTTATAGAGACCCAGTACTTC
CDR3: CASSQDGTVIETQYF

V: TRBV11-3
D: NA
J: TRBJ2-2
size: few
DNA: TGTGCCAGCAGCACCCTTAGAAGCTCCGGGGAGCTGTTTTTT
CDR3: CASSTLRSSGELFF

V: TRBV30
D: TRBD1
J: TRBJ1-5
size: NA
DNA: TGTGCCTGGAGTGCCCCGGGGACAGGTTGGCATCAGCCCCAGCATTTT
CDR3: CAWSAPGTGWHQPQHF

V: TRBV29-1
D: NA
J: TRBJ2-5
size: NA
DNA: TGCAGCGTGATCCAGGCGGACGAGACCCAGTACTTC
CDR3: CSVIQADETQYF

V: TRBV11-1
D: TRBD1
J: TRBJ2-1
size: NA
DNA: TGTGCCAGCAGTCACACAGGGGGCTCTTCCTACAATGAGCAGTTCTTC
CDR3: CASSHTGGSSYNEQFF

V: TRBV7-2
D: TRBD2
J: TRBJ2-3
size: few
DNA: TGTGCCAGCAGCCCTCCCGGGGGGAGCACAGATACGCAGTATTTT
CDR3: CASSPPGGSTDTQYF

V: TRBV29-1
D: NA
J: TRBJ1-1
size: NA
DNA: TGCAGCGTTGATAAAGGTCAGTCAGAAGCTTTCTTT
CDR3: CSVDKGQSEAFF

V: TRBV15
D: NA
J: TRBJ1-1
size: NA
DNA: TGTGCCACCAGCAGAGGTGGGTTGAACACTGAAGCTTTCTTT
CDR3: CATSRGGLNTEAFF

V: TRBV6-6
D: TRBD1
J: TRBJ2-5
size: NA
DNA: TGTGCCAGCAGTCAAGTCCGGGACAGACAAGAGACCCAGTACTTC
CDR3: CASSQVRDRQETQYF

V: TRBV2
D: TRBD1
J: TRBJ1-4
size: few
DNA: TGTGCCAGCAGGAGGGACAGGAATGAAAAACTGTTTTTT
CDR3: CASRRDRNEKLFF

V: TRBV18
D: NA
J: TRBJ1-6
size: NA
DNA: TGTGCCAGCTCATCCACTATTAATTCACCCCTCCACTTT
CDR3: CASSSTINSPLHF

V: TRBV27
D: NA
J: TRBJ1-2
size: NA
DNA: TGTGCCAGCAGTTTTAAACTTGAAAGGGGCCACTATGGCTACACCTTC
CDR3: CASSFKLERGHYGYTF

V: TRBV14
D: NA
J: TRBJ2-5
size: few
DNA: TGTGCCAGCAGCCAAGTCAGCCAACAGACCCAGTACTTC
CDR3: CASSQVSQQTQYF

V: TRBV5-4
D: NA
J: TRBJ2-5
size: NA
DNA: TGTGCCAGCAGCTTGGATGGGGAGACCCAGTACTTC
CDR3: CASSLDGETQYF

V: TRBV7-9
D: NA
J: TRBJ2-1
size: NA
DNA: TGTGCCAGCAGCTTAATGGGAGGCAATGAGCAGTTCTTC
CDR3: CASSLMGGNEQFF

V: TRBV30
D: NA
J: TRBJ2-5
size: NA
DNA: TGTGCCTGGAGTGTAGGTCGGGGGATCAATGTCCAAGAGACCCAGTACTTC
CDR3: CAWSVGRGINVQETQYF

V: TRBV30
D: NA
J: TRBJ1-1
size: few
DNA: TGTGCCTGGAGTCGGGGCTTGAAGTTTTTCTTT
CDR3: CAWSRGLKFFF

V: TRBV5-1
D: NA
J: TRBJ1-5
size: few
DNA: TGCGCCAGCAGCTTGGAAGGGTATAGCAATCAGCCCCAGCATTTT
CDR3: CASSLEGYSNQPQHF

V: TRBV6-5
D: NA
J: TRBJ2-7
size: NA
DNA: TGTGCCAGCAGATCTATCCACGAGCAGTACTTC
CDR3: CASRSIHEQYF

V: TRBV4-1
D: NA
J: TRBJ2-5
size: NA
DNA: TGCGCCAGCAGCCTTAATAGCTTTACACAAGAGACCCAGTACTTC
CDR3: CASSLNSFTQETQYF

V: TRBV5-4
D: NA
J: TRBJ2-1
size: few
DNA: TGTGCCAGCAGCTTGGCAAGTAGGGTTTTTGGGAATGAGCAGTTCTTC
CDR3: CASSLASRVFGNEQFF

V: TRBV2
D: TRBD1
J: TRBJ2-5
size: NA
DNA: TGTGCCAGTCACCGGACAGGCGTGGAGACCCAGTACTTC
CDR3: CASHRTGVETQYF

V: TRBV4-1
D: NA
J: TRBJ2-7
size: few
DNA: TGCGCCAGCAGCCAAGTTACCCTCTCCTACGAGCAGTACTTC
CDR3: CASSQVTLSYEQYF

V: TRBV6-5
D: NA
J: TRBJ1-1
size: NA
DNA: TGTGCCAGCAGTTACTCGGCGGTGAACACTGAAGCTTTCTTT
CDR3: CASSYSAVNTEAFF

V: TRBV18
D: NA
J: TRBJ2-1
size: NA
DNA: TGTGCCAGCTCACCATCCCCGTTGGTGGTTGATGAGCAGTTCTTC
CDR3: CASSPSPLVVDEQFF

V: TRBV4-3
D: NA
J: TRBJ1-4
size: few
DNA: TGCGCCAGCAGCCAAGAAGGGATTAATGAAAAACTGTTTTTT
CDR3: CASSQEGINEKLFF

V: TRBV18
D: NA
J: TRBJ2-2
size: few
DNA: TGTGCCAGCTCACCCCCGAACACCGGGGAGCTGTTTTTT
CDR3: CASSPPNTGELFF

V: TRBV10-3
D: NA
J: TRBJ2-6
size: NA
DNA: TGTGCCACCTGTCCGGGACAGGCCAACGTCCTGACTTTC
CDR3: CATCPGQANVLTF

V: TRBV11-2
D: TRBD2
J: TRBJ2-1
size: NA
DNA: TGTGCCAGCAGCTTAGAGGGGCTAGCGGGGCACAATGAGCAGTTCTTC
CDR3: CASSLEGLAGHNEQFF

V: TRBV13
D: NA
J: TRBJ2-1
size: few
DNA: TGTGCCAGCAGCTTAGGCAACAGTTACAATGAGCAGTTCTTC
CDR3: CASSLGNSYNEQFF

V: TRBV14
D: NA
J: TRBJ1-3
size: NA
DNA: TGTGCCAGCAGCCAATTAGCTGTGCCTTCTGGAAACACCATATATTTT
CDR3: CASSQLAVPSGNTIYF

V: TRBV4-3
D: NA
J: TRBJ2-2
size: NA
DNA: TGCGCCAGCAGTTCAGGACGGTCGAACACCGGGGAGCTGTTTTTT
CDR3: CASSSGRSNTGELFF

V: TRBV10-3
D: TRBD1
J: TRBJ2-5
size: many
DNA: TGTGCCATCGGACAGGGGGCCGAGACCCAGTACTTC
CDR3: CAIGQGAETQYF

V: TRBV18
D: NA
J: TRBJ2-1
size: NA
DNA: TGTGCCAGCTCACCATTGGAGGACAATGAGCAGTTCTTC
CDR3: CASSPLEDNEQFF

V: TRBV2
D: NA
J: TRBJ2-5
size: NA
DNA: TGTGCCAGCAGGAAGGACCGGGGGAATGTAGAGACCCAGTACTTC
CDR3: CASRKDRGNVETQYF

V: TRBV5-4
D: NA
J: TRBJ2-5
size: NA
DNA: TGTGCCAGCAGGAACAGTCGAGAGGAGGGGACCCAGTACTTC
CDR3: CASRNSREEGTQYF

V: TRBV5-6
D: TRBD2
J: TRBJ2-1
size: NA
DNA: TGTGCCAGCAGCGCGCTCCCTAGCGGGAGGATCCATGAGCAGTTCTTC
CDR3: CASSALPSGRIHEQFF

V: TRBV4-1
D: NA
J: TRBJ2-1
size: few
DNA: TGCGCCAGCAGCCAAGTTCTAGTAACGGATGAGCAGTTCTTC
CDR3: CASSQVLVTDEQFF

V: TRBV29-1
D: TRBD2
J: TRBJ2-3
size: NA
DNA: TGCAGCGTTCGAAGCGGGAGGATGAATACGCAGTATTTT
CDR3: CSVRSGRMNTQYF

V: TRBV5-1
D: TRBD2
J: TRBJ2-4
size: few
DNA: TGCGCCAGCAGCGGAGGTCTAGCGGGAGACGAGCTGCTAGCCAAAAACATTCAGTACTTC
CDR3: CASSGGLAGDELLAKNIQYF

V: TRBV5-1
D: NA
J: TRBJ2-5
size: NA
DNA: TGCGCCAGCAGCTTAGAACAAGAGACCCAGTACTTC
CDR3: CASSLEQETQYF

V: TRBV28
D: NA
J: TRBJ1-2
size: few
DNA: TGTGCCAGCAGATCTCAGGACTATGGCTACACCTTC
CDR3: CASRSQDYGYTF

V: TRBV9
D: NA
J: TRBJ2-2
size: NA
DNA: TGTGCCAGCAGCGAGGGACGGAGGAACACCGGGGAGCTGTTTTTT
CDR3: CASSEGRRNTGELFF

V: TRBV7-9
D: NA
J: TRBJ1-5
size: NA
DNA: TGTGCCAGCAGCCCCGGACGGATCAATCAGCCCCAGCATTTT
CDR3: CASSPGRINQPQHF

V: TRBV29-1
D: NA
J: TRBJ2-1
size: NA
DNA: TGCAGCACCTCGGCCCACGCTGGCAGGGGGGACAATGAGCAGTTCTTC
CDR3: CSTSAHAGRGDNEQFF

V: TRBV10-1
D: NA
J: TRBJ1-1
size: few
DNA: TGCGCCAGCAGTGAGTCCAGGGGCGTTGTCGCTGAAGCTTTCTTT
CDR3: CASSESRGVVAEAFF

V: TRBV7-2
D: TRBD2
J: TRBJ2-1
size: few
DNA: TGTGCCAGCAGCTTAGAACTAGCGGGAGCCAGCTCCTACAATGAGCAGTTCTTC
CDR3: CASSLELAGASSYNEQFF

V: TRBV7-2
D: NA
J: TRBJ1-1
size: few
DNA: TGTGCCAGCAGCTTCACAGGGAGAGCTGAAGCTTTCTTT
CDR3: CASSFTGRAEAFF

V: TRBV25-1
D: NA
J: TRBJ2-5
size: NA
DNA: TGTGCCAGCAGTGCCTATGACAAAAGACCGGACCAAGAGACCCAGTACTTC
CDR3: CASSAYDKRPDQETQYF